This T cell receptor beta chain was identified in a study of blood T cell repertoires in COVID-19. Followed longitudinally, the Seattle patients had been enrolled during active infection. The table came from immunoSEQ multiplex PCR; TCRdb's copy has only in-frame clones and leaves some out. Here the sample spans about 12,000 clones, 65% to 80% being singletons. Germline V gene sequence: CDR1 SGHVS, CDR2 FNYEAQ. The length of the CDR3 is 18 residues. The V and J ends lost 2 bases and 5 bases, in that order; junction bases with no gene match: 14. This TCR was sampled from a man aged 55 to 70 with COVID-19, enrolled during active disease. V gene TRBV7-6 combines with J gene TRBJ1-4; TRBD1 agrees at 7 bases. Sequences were obtained from peripheral blood. The CDR3 reads CASSLRRVGTGVNEKLFF. CDR3 DNA sequence: TGTGCCAGCAGCTTAAGGCGAGTCGGTACAGGGGTAAATGAAAAACTGTTTTTT.